Detailed here is one T cell receptor (beta chain). Its antigen remains unknown. The repertoire was sequenced with immunoSEQ multiplex PCR; TCRdb's copy has only in-frame clones and lacks some. The sample includes 32,000 or so clones, about 85% of them seen just once. The data were obtained in a study of T cells in narcolepsy. Study at large: Healthy controls were enrolled alongside patients with narcolepsy type 1 or type 2.

The study's findings and limits: No autoreactive T cell clone sequences appeared in some memory CD4+ repertoires. Reportedly, autoreactive clonotypes were serially detected in patients' blood but not controls'. Same-patient CSF and blood CD4+ T cell clonotypes included HCRT-specific and TRIB2-specific autoreactive ones.

The V gene's germline CDR1 is KGHSH and CDR2 LQKENI. The length of the CDR3 is 13 residues. Trimming left V 3 bases short and J 1 base short, with 6 bases between. The chain is built from TRBV18 and TRBJ1-1; D unclear. The clonotype was recovered from a human donor with narcolepsy. Sequenced sample: CD45RA- memory CD4+ T cells from PBMCs. The chain's CDR3 is CASSPKGNTEAFF. DNA of the CDR3: TGTGCCAGCTCACCGAAAGGGAACACTGAAGCTTTCTTT.